This entry features one T cell receptor beta chain sequence. The data originate from a study of blood T cell repertoires in COVID-19. Profiled with immunoSEQ multiplex PCR; TCRdb holds only in-frame clones, not every one. The table lists some 100,000 clones, roughly 81% of them singletons, with under 11% in the top ten. V was pared by 4 bases and J by 8 bases, with 15 bases between. Per germline, CDR1 LGHNA and CDR2 YSLEER. This CDR3 contains 14 residues. Material for sequencing was peripheral blood. This rearrangement joins TRBV4-3 to TRBJ2-1; perhaps TRBD2 as D (7 bases). This receptor was obtained from a human donor in a cohort sampled during active COVID-19. The CDR3 region is CASSLTEGGYEQFF. The DNA for the CDR3 is TGCGCCAGCAGCCTTACAGAGGGGGGGTATGAGCAGTTCTTC.